This entry lists 28 T cell receptor beta chains sequenced from one sample in a study of cytomegalovirus exposure and HLA in healthy donors. Amplification used 60 Vbeta primers and 13 Jbeta primers. Here immunoSEQ multiplex PCR was the method, and the copy in TCRdb shows in-frame clones only, minus some. The sample records 130,000 or so clones, more than 65% being singletons. Sequencing input: PBMCs. The source of these receptors is a young woman in good health and CMV-seropositive.

This chain joins TRBV30 and TRBJ1-2, with D perhaps matching TRBD1 (5 bases). The germline CDR1 and CDR2 sequences are GTSNPN and SVGIG (reference sequence). V lost 0 bases, J lost 7 bases, and 12 bases lay in between. CDR3 size: 13 residues. Written as DNA, the CDR3 is TGTGCCTGGAGTGTACAAAGGGGAGGTGGCTACACCTTC. Translating gives CAWSVQRGGGYTF. The full variable domain, rest sourced from reference TRBV30 and TRBJ1-2, is SQTIHQWPATLVQPVGSPLSLECTVEGTSNPNLYWYRQAAGRGLQLLFYSVGIGQISSEVPQNLSASRPQDRQFILSSKKLLLSDSGFYLCAWSVQRGGGYTFGSGTRLTVV.

V is TRBV28 and J is TRBJ2-1; weak D call: TRBD1 (5 bases). V lost 5 bases to trimming and J lost 4 bases, with 12 bases between them. Germline CDR1 reads MDHEN; CDR2 reads SYDVKM. The CDR3 runs 14 residues. As DNA, the CDR3 is TGTGCCAGCAGTCCCGACAGTTATTACAATGAGCAGTTCTTC. Translating it yields CASSPDSYYNEQFF.

The V and J genes are TRBV19 and TRBJ2-7, with 8 bases fitting TRBD1. CDR3 length: 16 amino acids. Germline assignment: CDR1 LNHDA and CDR2 SQIVND (reference sequence). V lost 4 bases and J lost 6; bases outside the gene matches: 14. The CDR3 sequence is CASSTYATGELAEQYF. The CDR3 bases are TGTGCCAGTAGTACATATGCGACAGGGGAATTAGCCGAGCAGTACTTC.

The chain links TRBV14 to TRBJ2-7; 10 nucleotides match TRBD1. There are 15 residues in the CDR3. CDR1 SGHDN and CDR2 FVKESK come from the germline V gene. Unmatched junction bases numbered 7, after V lost 2 bases and J lost 6 bases. This CDR3 reads CASSQPKGTGVEQYF. Here the CDR3 DNA reads TGTGCCAGCAGCCAACCGAAAGGGACAGGGGTCGAGCAGTACTTC.

The chain recombines TRBV7-7 with TRBJ2-5, with D perhaps matching TRBD1 (6 bases). The V gene's germline CDR1 is SSHAT and CDR2 FNYEAQ (reference sequence). The CDR3 has 15 amino acids. V was trimmed by 5 bases and J by 2 bases, leaving 15 bases between them. CDR3 protein: CASSPRRGQQETQYF. CDR3 coding DNA: TGTGCCAGCAGCCCACGTCGCGGACAGCAAGAGACCCAGTACTTC.

CDR3 in DNA: TGTGCCAGCAGCGACCCGGGACAGCTAAGGTACGAGCAGTACTTC. It specifies CASSDPGQLRYEQYF. The chain joins TRBV6-4 to TRBJ2-7; 7 bases fit TRBD1. The CDR3 has 15 amino acids. Germline loops: CDR1 MRHNA, CDR2 SNTAGT. With V trimmed by 6 bases and J by 4 bases, 12 bases remained unmatched.

The rearrangement links TRBV5-1 to TRBJ2-4, with TRBD2 matching over 11 bases. The germline V gene has CDR1 SGHRS and CDR2 YFSETQ. The V segment lost 0 bases and the J segment 3 bases; nucleotides outside the gene matches: 11. This CDR3 region has 19 residues. In nucleotides, the CDR3 is TGCGCCAGCAGCTTGGAGGTAGCGGGGGGGCCGGCGAGCAAAAACATTCAGTACTTC. It yields the protein CASSLEVAGGPASKNIQYF.

The chain is built from TRBV5-1 and TRBJ2-7; tentatively, D is TRBD1 (6 bases). The CDR3 spans 15 residues. In germline, CDR1 is SGHRS, CDR2 YFSETQ. Trimming removed 0 bases from V and 2 bases from J, with 12 bases in between. Here the CDR3 DNA reads TGCGCCAGCAGCTTGGAATCGGGACAAGCCTACGAGCAGTACTTC. It specifies CASSLESGQAYEQYF. Together with reference TRBV5-1 and TRBJ2-7, the CDR3 gives the full variable domain: KAGVTQTPRYLIKTRGQQVTLSCSPISGHRSVSWYQQTPGQGLQFLFEYFSETQRNKGNFPGRFSGRQFSNSRSEMNVSTLELGDSALYLCASSLESGQAYEQYFGPGTRLTVT.

The CDR3 DNA reads TGCGCCAGCAGCCAAGTTTTAGGCGGGGGCCGGGTTGGCTACACCTTC. As protein: CASSQVLGGGRVGYTF. This chain joins TRBV4-1 and TRBJ1-2; TRBD1 might be the D (6 bases). The CDR3 loop spans 16 amino acids. Germline V gives CDR1 MGHRA, CDR2 YSYEKL. The V end lost 1 base, the J end lost 7 bases, and 19 bases lay between the germline ends.

Here the CDR3 DNA reads TGTGCCAGCAGCTTGGGCCTAGCCTCGAACACCGGGGAGCTGTTTTTT. Its translation: CASSLGLASNTGELFF. This chain joins TRBV5-4 and TRBJ2-2; D might be TRBD2 (5 bases). Germline CDR1 SGHNT, CDR2 YYREEE (reference sequence). CDR3 length equals 16 residues. V lost 0 bases and J lost 0, with 9 bases in between.

This clone showed up just a few times. The chain has TRBV4-1 and TRBJ2-7; TRBD2 aligns across 11 bases. V was pared by 0 bases and J by 3 bases, with 4 bases of the junction left unmatched. This CDR3 contains 16 residues. The germline gives CDR1 MGHRA, CDR2 YSYEKL. In DNA, the CDR3 is TGCGCCAGCAGCCAAGAACTAGCGGGGGCCTTCTACGAGCAGTACTTC. Translated: CASSQELAGAFYEQYF.

The chain has TRBV9 and TRBJ2-2, with 11 positions matching TRBD2. The V segment lost 2 bases and the J segment 4 bases; nucleotides outside the gene matches: 10. From germline, CDR1 is SGDLS and CDR2 YYNGEE. The CDR3 runs 18 residues. As DNA, the CDR3 is TGTGCCAGCAGCGTCTCGATTAGCGGGGGGGCGGTCACCGGGGAGCTGTTTTTT. It yields the protein CASSVSISGGAVTGELFF.

The chain is built from TRBV10-3 and TRBJ1-2, with D possibly TRBD1 on 6 matching bases. V lost 9 bases to trimming and J lost 6 bases, with 14 bases between them. The germline V gene encodes CDR1 ENHRY and CDR2 SYGVKD. The CDR3 sequence is 12 residues long. DNA for the CDR3: TGTGCCATGTCCAGGGGAGGGAATGGCTACACCTTC. Its translation: CAMSRGGNGYTF.

This rearrangement joins TRBV13 to TRBJ2-5; 10 nucleotides line up with TRBD2. In germline, CDR1 is PRHDT, CDR2 FYEKMQ (reference sequence). CDR3 length equals 15 residues. The V segment lost 5 bases and the J segment 5 bases; nucleotides outside the gene matches: 8. CDR3 sequence (DNA): TGTGCCAGCAGCGTAAGAAGGACTAGCGGTGAGACCCAGTACTTC. It encodes CASSVRRTSGETQYF.

This clone came up once. The chain carries TRBV7-9 and TRBJ2-3; possibly TRBD2 for D (7 bases). The CDR3 runs 17 residues. Looked up from germline, CDR1 is SEHNR and CDR2 is FQNEAQ (reference sequence). V shed 1 base and J shed 6 bases, with 20 bases lying between them. The CDR3 protein is CASSLEGWGGAMDTQYF. The DNA of the CDR3 is TGTGCCAGCAGCTTAGAGGGATGGGGGGGGGCCATGGATACGCAGTATTTT.

This rearrangement joins TRBV20-1 to TRBJ1-4; unclear D gene. The germline V and J ends were trimmed by 5 bases and 4 bases, with 5 bases remaining between them. This CDR3 has 11 amino acids. Germline V gene data show CDR1 as DFQATT and CDR2 as SNEGSKA (reference sequence). CDR3 region: CSAELNEKLFF. CDR3 in DNA: TGCAGTGCTGAACTTAATGAAAAACTGTTTTTT.

The CDR3 sequence is CASSEVDRDPADNGYTF. The DNA of the CDR3 is TGTGCCAGCAGTGAAGTGGACAGGGACCCCGCGGACAATGGCTACACCTTC. The chain recombines TRBV25-1 with TRBJ1-2; 8 nucleotides line up with TRBD1. The CDR3 spans 17 residues. The germline V gene encodes CDR1 MGHDK and CDR2 SYGVNS. V lost 2 bases, J lost 6 bases, and 14 bases stayed unmatched.

J is TRBJ2-5 and V is TRBV7-8, with TRBD1 matching over 8 bases. CDR3 size: 15 residues. Trimming cost V 5 bases and J 2 bases; bases outside gene matches: 7. The germline CDR1 and CDR2 sequences are SGHVS and FQNEAQ. CDR3 DNA: TGTGCCAGCAGCACCCGACAGGGGCGGCAAGAGACCCAGTACTTC. Translated, it gives CASSTRQGRQETQYF. Full variable domain (remainder filled in from reference TRBV7-8 and TRBJ2-5): GAGVSQSPRYKVAKRGQDVALRCDPISGHVSLFWYQQALGQGPEFLTYFQNEAQLDKSGLPSDRFFAERPEGSVSTLKIQRTQQEDSAVYLCASSTRQGRQETQYFGPGTRLLVL.

The chain employs TRBV4-1 and TRBJ2-6; D is perhaps TRBD1 (5 bases). Deletions cut 1 base from V and 2 bases from J, with 18 bases between. This CDR3 comprises 19 residues. Germline V gene sequence: CDR1 MGHRA, CDR2 YSYEKL. The CDR3 DNA reads as TGCGCCAGCAGCCAAGCCCCGGCAGGGTTGTCTACTGGGGCCAACGTCCTGACTTTC. Translating it yields CASSQAPAGLSTGANVLTF.

This clone has a handful of counts. The chain combines TRBV19 with TRBJ2-7; weak D call: TRBD1 (6 bases). Trimming removed 1 base at V and 5 bases at J, with 12 bases between. Germline-derived CDR1 and CDR2 are LNHDA and SQIVND (reference sequence). This CDR3 is 14 amino acids long. The CDR3 sequence is CASSIGPGEHEQYF. CDR3 nucleotide sequence: TGTGCCAGTAGTATAGGCCCAGGGGAGCACGAGCAGTACTTC.

The rearrangement links TRBV28 to TRBJ1-1, with D possibly being TRBD1 (6 bases). CDR3 size: 13 residues. Trimming took 6 bases from V and 2 from J, leaving 10 bases between them. Per germline, CDR1 MDHEN and CDR2 SYDVKM. As DNA, the CDR3 is TGTGCCAGCAGGGGACACCTTAACACTGAAGCTTTCTTT. Protein: CASRGHLNTEAFF.

The V gene is TRBV7-9, the J gene TRBJ2-1; 13 nucleotides align to TRBD2. Germline CDR1 is SEHNR and CDR2 is FQNEAQ (reference sequence). The CDR3 is 13 amino acids. J lost 5 bases, V lost 11 bases, and 3 bases had no gene match. CDR3 region: CADGLAGDNEQFF. The CDR3 DNA reads as TGTGCCGACGGACTAGCGGGGGACAATGAGCAGTTCTTC.

V usage is TRBV9 and J usage is TRBJ2-7, with TRBD1 identical over 7 bases. Germline CDR1 is SGDLS and CDR2 is YYNGEE. The V and J ends lost 0 bases and 1 base, in that order; junction bases with no gene match: 4. The CDR3 loop spans 15 amino acids. The CDR3 loop reads CASSVGGTESYEQYF. The CDR3 DNA sequence: TGTGCCAGCAGCGTAGGAGGGACAGAGTCCTACGAGCAGTACTTC.

The V gene is TRBV9, the J gene TRBJ1-3; D ambiguous. V was clipped by 0 bases and J by 0 bases, with 10 bases between them. The CDR3 covers 16 residues. CDR1 and CDR2 (germline): SGDLS, YYNGEE. CDR3 protein: CASSVGPGPSGNTIYF. In DNA, the CDR3 is TGTGCCAGCAGCGTAGGCCCAGGCCCCTCTGGAAACACCATATATTTT. Looking up the rest from reference TRBV9 and TRBJ1-3 gives the full variable domain: DSGVTQTPKHLITATGQRVTLRCSPRSGDLSVYWYQQSLDQGLQFLIQYYNGEERAKGNILERFSAQQFPDLHSELNLSSLELGDSALYFCASSVGPGPSGNTIYFGEGSWLTVV.

The CDR3 coding sequence is TGCGCCAGCAGCTTGGCGGTCACCGGGGAGCTGTTTTTT. It encodes CASSLAVTGELFF. The chain couples TRBV5-1 to TRBJ2-2; D is uncertain. V shed 0 bases and J shed 4 bases, with 4 bases lying between them. CDR3 length: 13 amino acids. CDR1 is SGHRS, CDR2 YFSETQ, per germline.

The J gene is TRBJ2-5, the V gene TRBV4-1, with 12 bases aligning to TRBD2. This CDR3 spans 16 amino acids. Unmatched junction bases numbered 7, after V lost 3 bases and J lost 5 bases. Germline values: CDR1 MGHRA, CDR2 YSYEKL. CDR3 amino acids: CASSHFTSGGPETQYF. CDR3 nucleotides: TGCGCCAGCAGCCATTTTACTAGCGGGGGGCCGGAGACCCAGTACTTC.

This clone was detected only a few times. The chain recombines TRBV18 with TRBJ1-1; 9 bases fit TRBD1. This CDR3 is built from 13 residues. Per the germline V gene, CDR1 is KGHSH and CDR2 is LQKENI. V lost 3 bases and J lost 10; bases outside the gene matches: 6. As DNA, the CDR3 is TGTGCCAGCTCACCTCGGGACAGGGACGCAGCTTTCTTT. This sequence encodes CASSPRDRDAAFF.

The chain couples TRBV5-1 to TRBJ2-7; D is uncertain. With 2 bases removed from V and 6 bases from J, the gap between germline ends came to 6 bases. Per germline, CDR1 SGHRS and CDR2 YFSETQ. This CDR3 spans 11 amino acids. The CDR3 loop reads CASSFSGEQYF. The CDR3 region has the DNA TGCGCCAGCAGCTTTTCCGGCGAGCAGTACTTC.